This T cell receptor (beta chain) was profiled in a study of blood T cell repertoires in COVID-19 (dated by TCRdb to 2020 to 2022). About the study as a whole: Collaborator samples came from the United States, Italy and Spain and covered acute and convalescent phases of COVID-19. The material from the prospective study consisted of cDNA or gDNA derived from T cells, B-cell-depleted T cells, or PBMCs. Subjects who had been exposed to COVID-19, were actively infected with it, or had recovered from it provided the deeply sampled blood TCRbeta repertoires that made up the dataset. The repertoires were released in a freely available public database intended as a resource for research on the immune response to SARS-CoV-2. Samples came from the ongoing ImmuneRACE study (first 160 participants) plus 1,254 subjects from 6 global collaborators. The sample metadata nearly always contained a de-identified subject ID, COVID-19 status, age in years and sex. Where available, HLA class I and class II types were taken from metadata supplied by the sample provider and were not determined by assay-based typing. Here is what the overall study found, with its caveats: Clinical and demographic metadata were provided uncurated, with the amount varying by source and participant.

V is pruned by 4 bases and J by 3 bases, leaving 3 bases of the junction without a gene match. The CDR3 covers 13 residues, taking in both the cysteine and the phenylalanine. Only the CDR3 portion is preserved as DNA: 39 bases, with reading frame beginning at the first base. CDR1 and CDR2 (MNHEY, SVGEGT) derive from the germline V gene. A word on this clone: There is no known antigen for this receptor. No much larger clone exists at a distance of one base, and base qualities are not known.

TCRbeta CDR3 regions were amplified from genomic DNA by means of the immunoSEQ Assay, a bias-controlled multiplex PCR. The authors' pipeline ran thus. Nucleated cell counts per sample were estimated from amplification of reference gene primers within the assay. Sequence reads were collapsed and filtered to measure the absolute abundance of every unique TCRbeta CDR3 rearrangement. For each sample, productive Simpson clonality was calculated by taking the square root of Simpson's diversity index across productive rearrangements. Sourced from immuneACCESS, this table was stored by TCRdb with only in-frame sequences that have V and J called. A share of the clones is absent; for the studies checked, an unresolved V gene accounts for under half, and the remainder has no known explanation. For V, J and clone size, that table is used; D and trimming come from the DNA. This sample lists tens of thousands of clones; roughly 86% were detected once. In total, the top ten clones hold approximately 9.9% of the sample.

Collaborating institutions collected whole blood in K2EDTA tubes following their own protocols. For TCRbeta analysis, collaborator samples were shipped as frozen whole blood, as isolated PBMCs, or as DNA extracted from either sample type. This TCR came from a human donor in a cohort sampled during active COVID-19. Sequenced sample: peripheral blood. The chain joins TRBV6-2 or TRBV6-3 to TRBJ2-7; TRBD1 matches 7 bases in the middle. Here the CDR3 is given as CASSWGQLYEQYF. Read as DNA, the sequence is TGTGCCAGCAGTTGGGGACAGCTCTACGAGCAGTACTTC.